This record covers a single T cell receptor beta chain. Its antigen is undetermined. The data are from a study of graft-versus-host responses after intestinal transplantation. General study findings and limits: Elevated graft-versus-host to host-versus-graft clonal ratios in allografts were recorded for patients with graft-donor T cell macrochimerism.

Method: immunoSEQ multiplex PCR; TCRdb's copy keeps in-frame clones and lacks some. The repertoire holds roughly 120,000 clones, with just over 90% as singletons. This clonotype originated in a human donor who received an intestinal transplant. The sequences come from unstimulated CD8+ T cells sorted from spleen or lymph node cells, collected before intestinal transplant.

The CDR3 sequence: CASSLTGTGDTQYF. The CDR3 coding sequence is TGTGCCAGCAGCTTAACCGGGACAGGTGATACGCAGTATTTT. The rearrangement uses TRBV7-3 and TRBJ2-3; 8 bases line up with TRBD1. This CDR3 contains 14 residues. With V trimmed by 0 bases and J by 6 bases, 2 bases remained unmatched. From germline, CDR1 is SGHTA and CDR2 FQGTGA.